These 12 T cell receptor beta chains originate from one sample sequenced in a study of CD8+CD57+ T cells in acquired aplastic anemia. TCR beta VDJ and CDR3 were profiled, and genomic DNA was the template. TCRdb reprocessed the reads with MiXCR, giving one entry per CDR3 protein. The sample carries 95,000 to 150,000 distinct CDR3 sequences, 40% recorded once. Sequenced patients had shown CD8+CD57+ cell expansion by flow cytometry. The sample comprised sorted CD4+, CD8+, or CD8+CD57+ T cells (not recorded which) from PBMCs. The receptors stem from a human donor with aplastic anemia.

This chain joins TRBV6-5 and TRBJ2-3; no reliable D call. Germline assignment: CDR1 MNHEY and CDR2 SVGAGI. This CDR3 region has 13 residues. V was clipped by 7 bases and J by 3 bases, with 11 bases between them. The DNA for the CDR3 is TGTGCCAGCAAGCCTTCTGGTACAGATACGCAGTATTTT. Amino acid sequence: CASKPSGTDTQYF.

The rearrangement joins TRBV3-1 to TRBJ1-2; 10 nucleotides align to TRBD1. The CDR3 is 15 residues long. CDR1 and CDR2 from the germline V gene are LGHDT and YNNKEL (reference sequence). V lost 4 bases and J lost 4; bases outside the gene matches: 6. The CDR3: CASSRSTGGGYGYTF. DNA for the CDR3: TGTGCCAGCAGCCGCTCGACAGGGGGCGGCTATGGCTACACCTTC.

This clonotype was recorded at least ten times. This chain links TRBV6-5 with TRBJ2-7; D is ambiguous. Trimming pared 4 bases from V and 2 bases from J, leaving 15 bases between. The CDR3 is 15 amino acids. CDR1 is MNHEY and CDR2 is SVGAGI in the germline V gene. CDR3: CASSSLSGPTYEQYF. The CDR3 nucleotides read TGTGCCAGCAGTTCCTTATCGGGTCCGACCTACGAGCAGTACTTC.

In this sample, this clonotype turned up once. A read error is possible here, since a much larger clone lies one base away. The CDR3 coding sequence is TGTGCCAGCAGCCAAGCTGGGAATTGGGGGGAAAAACTGTTTTTT. Translated: CASSQAGNWGEKLFF. The chain recombines TRBV3-1 with TRBJ1-4, with D perhaps TRBD1 (5 bases). With 1 base removed from V and 8 bases from J, the gap between germline ends came to 14 bases. The CDR3 consists of 15 residues. CDR1 is LGHDT and CDR2 is YNNKEL in the germline V gene (reference sequence).

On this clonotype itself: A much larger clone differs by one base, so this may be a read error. The CDR3 nucleotides are TGTGCCGGCAGAGCCCTACAGGGGGTTACCTATGGCTACACCTTC. Translating it yields CAGRALQGVTYGYTF. The chain couples TRBV6-1 to TRBJ1-2, with TRBD1 identical over 8 bases. Germline CDR1 reads MNHNS; CDR2 reads SASEGT. The CDR3 has 15 amino acids.

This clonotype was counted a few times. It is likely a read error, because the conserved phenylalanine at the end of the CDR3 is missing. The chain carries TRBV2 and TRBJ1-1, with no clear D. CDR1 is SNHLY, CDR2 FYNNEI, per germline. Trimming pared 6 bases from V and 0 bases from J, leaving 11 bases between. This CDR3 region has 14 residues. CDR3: CASSPQPVNTEAFC. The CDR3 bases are TGTGCCAGCAGCCCCCAGCCGGTGAACACTGAAGCTTTCTGT.

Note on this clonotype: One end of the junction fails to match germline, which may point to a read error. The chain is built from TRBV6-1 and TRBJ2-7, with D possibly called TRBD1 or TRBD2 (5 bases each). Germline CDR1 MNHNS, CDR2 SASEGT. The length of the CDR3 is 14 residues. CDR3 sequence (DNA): TGTGCCAGCAGTATGACAGAGGGTGCGAGCGAGCCGTACTTC. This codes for CASSMTEGASEPYF.

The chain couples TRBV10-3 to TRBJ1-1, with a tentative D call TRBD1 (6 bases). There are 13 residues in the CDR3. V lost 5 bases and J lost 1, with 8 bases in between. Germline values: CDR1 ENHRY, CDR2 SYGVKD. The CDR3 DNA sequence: TGTGCCATCAGTCCGGGACAGAACACTGAAGCTTTCTTT. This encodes CAISPGQNTEAFF.

As DNA, the CDR3 is TGTGCCAGTAGCTCCAGGGGGCTGGCCTATGGCTACACCTTC. It codes for CASSSRGLAYGYTF. This chain joins TRBV19 and TRBJ1-2, with TRBD1 identical over 8 bases. V shed 6 bases and J 4 bases; nucleotides not matched to a gene: 7. Germline V gene lookup returns CDR1 LNHDA and CDR2 SQIVND (reference sequence). This CDR3 has 14 amino acids.

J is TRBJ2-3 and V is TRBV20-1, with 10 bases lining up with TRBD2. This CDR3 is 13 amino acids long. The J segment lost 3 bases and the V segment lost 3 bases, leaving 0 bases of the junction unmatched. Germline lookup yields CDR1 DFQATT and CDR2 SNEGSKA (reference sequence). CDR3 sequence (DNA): TGCAGTGCTAGGGGACTAGCGACAGATACGCAGTATTTT. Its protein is CSARGLATDTQYF.

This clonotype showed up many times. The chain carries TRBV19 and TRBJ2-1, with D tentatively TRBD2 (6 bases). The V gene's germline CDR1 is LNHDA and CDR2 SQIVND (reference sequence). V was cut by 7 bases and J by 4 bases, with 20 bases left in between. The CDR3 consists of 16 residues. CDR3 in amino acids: CASKFSAGIRYNEQFF. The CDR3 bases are TGTGCCAGTAAATTTTCGGCGGGGATCCGATACAATGAGCAGTTCTTC.

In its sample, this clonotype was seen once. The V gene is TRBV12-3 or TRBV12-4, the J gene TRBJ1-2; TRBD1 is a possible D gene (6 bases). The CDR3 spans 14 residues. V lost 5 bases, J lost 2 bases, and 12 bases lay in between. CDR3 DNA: TGTGCCAGCAGTGTAAGGGACACAAACTATGGCTACACCTTC. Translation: CASSVRDTNYGYTF.